This passage covers 2 T cell receptor beta chains from one sample sequenced in a study of blood T cell repertoires in COVID-19. Sequencing used immunoSEQ multiplex PCR; TCRdb keeps in-frame clones, though not all of them. This sample yields around 250,000 clones, of which 70% to 90% are seen a single time; about 7.6% belongs to the top ten. The sample consisted of peripheral blood. The receptors stem from a woman aged 70 to 79 with active or convalescent COVID-19.

This chain's CDR3 is CASGRGGEADEQYF. CDR3 DNA sequence: TGTGCCAGCGGTAGGGGAGGTGAGGCCGACGAGCAGTACTTC. The J gene is TRBJ2-7, the V gene TRBV9, with a tentative D call TRBD2 (6 bases). Per the germline V gene, CDR1 is SGDLS and CDR2 is YYNGEE. The length of the CDR3 is 14 residues. V was cut by 7 bases and J by 5 bases, with 19 bases left in between.

The V gene is TRBV5-1, the J gene TRBJ1-4; 7 positions agree with TRBD1. Germline V gene data show CDR1 as SGHRS and CDR2 as YFSETQ. V dropped 1 base and J dropped 7; count of bases not matched to a gene: 13. CDR3 size: 17 residues. The CDR3 is CASSLRGQASLAEKLFF. In DNA, the CDR3 is TGCGCCAGCAGCTTGAGAGGACAGGCTAGTCTAGCTGAAAAACTGTTTTTT.